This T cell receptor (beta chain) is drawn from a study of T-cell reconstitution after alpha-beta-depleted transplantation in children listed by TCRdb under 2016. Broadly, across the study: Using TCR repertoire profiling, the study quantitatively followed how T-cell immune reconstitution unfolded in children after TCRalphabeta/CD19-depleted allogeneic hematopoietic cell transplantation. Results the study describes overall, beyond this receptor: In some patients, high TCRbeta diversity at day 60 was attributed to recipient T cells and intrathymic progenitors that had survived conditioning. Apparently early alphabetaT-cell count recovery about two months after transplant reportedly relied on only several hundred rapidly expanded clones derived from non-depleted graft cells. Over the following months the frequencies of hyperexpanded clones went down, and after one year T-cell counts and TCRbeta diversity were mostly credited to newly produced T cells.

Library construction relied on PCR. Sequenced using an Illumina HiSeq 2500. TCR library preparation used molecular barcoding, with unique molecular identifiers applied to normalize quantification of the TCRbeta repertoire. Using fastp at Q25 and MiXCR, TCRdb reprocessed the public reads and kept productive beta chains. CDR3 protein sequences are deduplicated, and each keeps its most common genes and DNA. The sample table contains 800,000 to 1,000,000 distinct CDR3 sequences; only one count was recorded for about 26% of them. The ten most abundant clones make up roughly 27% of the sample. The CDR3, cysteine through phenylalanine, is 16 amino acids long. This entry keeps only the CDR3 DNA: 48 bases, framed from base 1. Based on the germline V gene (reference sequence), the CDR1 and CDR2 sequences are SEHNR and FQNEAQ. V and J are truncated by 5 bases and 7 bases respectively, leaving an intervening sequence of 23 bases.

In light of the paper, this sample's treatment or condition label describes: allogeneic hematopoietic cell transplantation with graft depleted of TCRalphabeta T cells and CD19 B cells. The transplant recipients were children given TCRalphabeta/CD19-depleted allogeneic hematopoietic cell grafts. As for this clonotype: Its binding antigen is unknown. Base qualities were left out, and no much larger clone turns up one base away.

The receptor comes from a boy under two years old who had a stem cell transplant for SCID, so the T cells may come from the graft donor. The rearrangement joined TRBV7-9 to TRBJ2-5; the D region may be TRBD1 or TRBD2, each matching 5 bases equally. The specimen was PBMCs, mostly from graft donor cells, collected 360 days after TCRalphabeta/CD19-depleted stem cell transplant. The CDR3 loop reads CASSKMAFGTSGTQYF. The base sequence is TGTGCCAGCAGCAAGATGGCGTTTGGGACCTCAGGGACCCAGTACTTC.